One sample yielded the 28 T cell receptor beta chains listed below, sequenced in a study of Graves' ophthalmopathy and Graves' hyperthyroidism (dated by TCRdb to the late 2010s). The reads were generated on an Illumina HiSeq 2000. For repertoire sequencing, the TCR beta CDR3 regions were amplified from RNA transcripts. HTBI primers and the Qiagen OneStep RT-PCR kit were used in a first-round RT-PCR, which was followed by a second-round multiplex PCR, size selection and purification. Through fastp at Q25 and MiXCR, TCRdb rebuilt clones from the public reads, retaining in-frame beta chains. Entries that share a CDR3 protein sequence are merged under the most common genes and DNA. The sample has 560,000 or so distinct CDR3 sequences on record, approximately 35% of them singletons. The ten biggest clones cover roughly 4.5% of the sample. Sequences were obtained from peripheral blood or thyroid tissue (not recorded which). The receptors were sampled from an adult man with Graves' hyperthyroidism.

Concerning this clonotype: The CDR3 carries no conserved terminal phenylalanine or tryptophan, so it likely arises from a read error. No DNA is shown, since the ends of the CDR3 on it are uncertain; the CDR3 is the one TCRdb lists. The chain combines TRBV14 with TRBJ2-6; the D call TRBD2 from the table was never checked on the DNA. Germline V lookup: CDR1 SGHDN, CDR2 FVKESK. The CDR3 spans 8 amino acids, including both terminal residues. The chain's CDR3 is CASSPVTS.

This clonotype showed up just a few times. The chain links TRBV7-8 to TRBJ1-5; 8 bases are shared with TRBD1. Germline V gives CDR1 SGHVS, CDR2 FQNEAQ. Germline trimming cut 8 bases from V and 5 bases from J; bases unmatched to any gene: 8. CDR3 length: 14 residues. Here the CDR3 reads CASAADRGHQPQHF. The DNA of the CDR3 is TGTGCCAGCGCTGCAGACAGGGGACATCAGCCCCAGCATTTT.

On this clonotype itself: Germline and junction disagree at one end, which may indicate a read error. The chain has TRBV7-2 and TRBJ2-1, with 8 positions matching TRBD1. CDR1 and CDR2 (germline): SGHTA, FQGNSA. The CDR3 has 15 amino acids. As DNA, the CDR3 is TGTGCCAGCAGCGTAGCAGGGGGCGCTATCAATGAGCAGTTCTTC. Its protein is CASSVAGGAINEQFF. Full variable domain (outside the CDR3, taken from reference TRBV7-2 and TRBJ2-1): GAGVSQSPSNKVTEKGKDVELRCDPISGHTALYWYRQSLGQGLEFLIYFQGNSAPDKSGLPSDRFSAERTGGSVSTLTIQRTQQEDSAVYLCASSVAGGAINEQFFGPGTRLTVL.

The rearrangement links TRBV13 to TRBJ2-2; TRBD2 matches 7 bases. Germline V lookup: CDR1 PRHDT, CDR2 FYEKMQ (reference sequence). V dropped 0 bases and J dropped 6; count of bases not matched to a gene: 4. CDR3 length: 15 residues. CDR3 loop: CASSLGGLVSGELFF. Here the CDR3 DNA reads TGTGCCAGCAGCTTAGGCGGACTAGTATCCGGGGAGCTGTTTTTT. The variable domain in full, completed from reference TRBV13 and TRBJ2-2, reads AAGVIQSPRHLIKEKRETATLKCYPIPRHDTVYWYQQGPGQDPQFLISFYEKMQSDKGSIPDRFSAQQFSDYHSELNMSSLELGDSALYFCASSLGGLVSGELFFGEGSRLTVL.

This clonotype was recorded many times. The chain links TRBV24-1 to TRBJ1-2; 9 nucleotides agree with TRBD1. Germline CDR1 reads KGHDR; CDR2 reads SFDVKD. V shed 1 base and J 3 bases; nucleotides not matched to a gene: 2. This CDR3 region has 15 residues. CDR3 in amino acids: CATSDLQGADYGYTF. The CDR3 DNA is TGTGCCACCAGTGATTTACAGGGGGCCGACTATGGCTACACCTTC.

Points on this clonotype: A single base separates this from a much larger clone, so it may be a read error. As the CDR3 is not closed by the conserved phenylalanine or tryptophan, this likely results from a read error. The rearrangement links TRBV5-1 to TRBJ1-1, with D possibly TRBD1 on 5 matching bases. This CDR3 has 13 amino acids. Germline V gene sequence: CDR1 SGHRS, CDR2 YFSETQ. The CDR3 sequence is CASSFQGNPEAFL. The CDR3, as DNA: TGTGCCAGCAGCTTCCAGGGAAATCCTGAAGCTTTCCTT.

This rearrangement joins TRBV29-1 to TRBJ1-2, with TRBD1 identical over 9 bases. The CDR3 covers 14 residues. In germline, CDR1 is SQVTM, CDR2 ANQGSEA. With 4 bases clipped from V and 4 bases from J, the junction kept 7 bases outside the gene matches. CDR3 DNA: TGCAGCGTTGTGGGGGGACAGGGATTCTATGGCTACACCTTC. It is translated as CSVVGGQGFYGYTF.

This clonotype was seen a few times. The chain links TRBV30 to TRBJ2-5; 7 bases agree with TRBD2. The V segment lost 0 bases and the J segment 3 bases; nucleotides outside the gene matches: 4. The CDR3 spans 14 residues. Germline assignment: CDR1 GTSNPN and CDR2 SVGIG (reference sequence). The CDR3 sequence: CAWSVRAGEETQYF. In nucleotides, the CDR3 is TGTGCCTGGAGTGTACGCGCGGGGGAAGAGACCCAGTACTTC.

V is TRBV24-1 and J is TRBJ1-2; maybe TRBD1 (5 bases). The V and J ends lost 6 bases and 8 bases respectively, with 12 bases between them. Germline V gene lookup returns CDR1 KGHDR and CDR2 SFDVKD. The CDR3 length is 12 residues. CDR3 amino acids: CATSQGLGGYTF. Here the CDR3 DNA reads TGTGCCACCAGTCAGGGTCTCGGGGGCTACACCTTC.

This clonotype has ten or more counts. V and J are TRBV9 and TRBJ2-5; the D gene is possibly TRBD1 (6 bases). V lost 3 bases and J lost 0, with 9 bases in between. Germline CDR1 and CDR2: SGDLS and YYNGEE. This CDR3 contains 14 residues. CDR3 bases: TGTGCCAGCAGCGGACGGACAGACCAAGAGACCCAGTACTTC. Translated: CASSGRTDQETQYF.

The CDR3 protein is CSATDSTGQPQHF. In DNA, the CDR3 is TGCAGTGCAACCGACAGCACAGGTCAGCCCCAGCATTTT. This chain joins TRBV20-1 and TRBJ1-5, with D possibly being TRBD1 (5 bases). Germline loops: CDR1 DFQATT, CDR2 SNEGSKA (reference sequence). The CDR3 spans 13 residues. The V end lost 6 bases, the J end lost 6 bases, and 15 bases lay between the germline ends.

This clonotype was observed a few times. The chain combines TRBV2 with TRBJ1-5, with a tentative D call TRBD1 (6 bases). V was shortened by 6 bases and J by 5 bases, with 17 bases between the two germline ends. This CDR3 is 15 amino acids long. The germline V gene has CDR1 SNHLY and CDR2 FYNNEI. The CDR3 loop reads CASSQGGQPYQPQHF. CDR3 DNA: TGTGCCAGCAGCCAAGGGGGGCAGCCCTATCAGCCCCAGCATTTT.

This clonotype showed up many times. The rearrangement links TRBV7-4 to TRBJ2-7; 8 bases match TRBD2. The V gene's germline CDR1 is SGHVT and CDR2 SQSDAQ. The CDR3 contains 12 residues. Here the CDR3 reads CGGAGGAYEQYF. In DNA form, the CDR3 reads TGTGGGGGGGCGGGAGGAGCCTACGAGCAGTACTTC. Full variable domain (rest looked up from reference TRBV7-4 and TRBJ2-7): GAGVSQSPRYKVAKRGRDVALRCDSISGHVTLYWYRQTLGQGSEVLTYSQSDAQRDKSGRPSGRFSAERPERSVSTLKIQRTEQGDSAVYLCGGAGGAYEQYFGPGTRLTVT.

This clonotype turned up a few times. The rearrangement uses TRBV7-9 and TRBJ2-7; D perhaps matches TRBD2 (6 bases). V lost 6 bases, J lost 5 bases, and 11 bases lay in between. The V gene's germline CDR1 is SEHNR and CDR2 FQNEAQ (reference sequence). CDR3 length: 12 residues. The CDR3 DNA reads as TGTGCCAGCAGTTTGGGGGAGGACGAGCAGTACTTC. This translates into CASSLGEDEQYF. Full variable domain (rest looked up from reference TRBV7-9 and TRBJ2-7): DTGVSQNPRHKITKRGQNVTFRCDPISEHNRLYWYRQTLGQGPEFLTYFQNEAQLEKSRLLSDRFSAERPKGSFSTLEIQRTEQGDSAMYLCASSLGEDEQYFGPGTRLTVT.

Of note for this clonotype: A read error may be the cause here, since a much bigger clone is one base away. The V and J genes are TRBV7-9 and TRBJ2-5; 16 bases fit TRBD2. The germline CDR1 and CDR2 sequences are SEHNR and FQNEAQ (reference sequence). CDR3 length equals 16 residues. V shed 4 bases and J 6 bases; nucleotides not matched to a gene: 5. Here the CDR3 reads CASSSGTSGGDKTQYF. The CDR3 region has the DNA TGTGCCAGCAGCTCCGGGACTAGCGGGGGGGACAAGACCCAGTACTTC.

The rearrangement uses TRBV20-1 and TRBJ2-3, with D perhaps matching TRBD2 (5 bases). The CDR3 extends over 15 amino acids. Germline-derived CDR1 and CDR2 are DFQATT and SNEGSKA (reference sequence). V was pared by 4 bases and J by 0 bases, with 14 bases between. The CDR3 nucleotides are TGCAGTGCTAAACACAATCGGGAAAGCACAGATACGCAGTATTTT. Residues: CSAKHNRESTDTQYF.

The chain employs TRBV2 and TRBJ2-5; a possible D gene is TRBD2 (6 bases). Trimming shortened V by 7 bases and J by 2 bases, and 11 bases separated the two germline ends. CDR1 SNHLY and CDR2 FYNNEI come from the germline V gene. CDR3 size: 13 residues. CDR3 in amino acids: CASNPGVQETQYF. In nucleotides, the CDR3 is TGTGCCAGCAATCCGGGGGTTCAAGAGACCCAGTACTTC.

The sample holds many counts of this clonotype. This chain connects TRBV6-5 to TRBJ1-2, with TRBD1 identical over 9 bases. Losses at the gene ends were 6 bases for V and 2 bases for J; bases not matched to a gene: 4. CDR3 length: 14 amino acids. Per the germline V gene, CDR1 is MNHEY and CDR2 is SVGAGI. Written as DNA, the CDR3 is TGTGCCAGCAGACTGGGACAGGGCAACTATGGCTACACCTTC. Amino acid sequence: CASRLGQGNYGYTF.

This chain connects TRBV19 to TRBJ1-1, with D unresolved. This CDR3 is 16 amino acids long. In germline, CDR1 is LNHDA, CDR2 SQIVND (reference sequence). The V gene lost 1 base and the J gene lost 4 bases, with 16 bases spanning the gap. CDR3 nucleotide sequence: TGTGCCAGTAGTATAGTAGCGGGAGGGCGAGGCACTGAAGCTTTCTTT. Its protein product is CASSIVAGGRGTEAFF. The full variable domain, in which reference TRBV19 and TRBJ1-1 provide the parts outside the CDR3, is DGGITQSPKYLFRKEGQNVTLSCEQNLNHDAMYWYRQDPGQGLRLIYYSQIVNDFQKGDIAEGYSVSREKKESFPLTVTSAQKNPTAFYLCASSIVAGGRGTEAFFGQGTRLTVV.

Remarks on this clonotype: The junction does not match germline at one end; this may be a read error. The chain recombines TRBV9 with TRBJ2-5; D gene uncertain. Germline CDR1 reads SGDLS; CDR2 reads YYNGEE. This CDR3 comprises 14 residues. The CDR3 DNA follows: TGCGCCAGCAGCTTGCTTGGCTATTCAGAGACCCAGTACTTC. Translation gives CASSLLGYSETQYF.

Details on this clonotype: A much larger clone lies a single base off, so this may be a read error. The V call is TRBV10-3, the J call TRBJ2-7, with D maybe TRBD1 (6 bases). CDR1 is ENHRY and CDR2 is SYGVKD in the germline V gene. The CDR3 loop spans 14 amino acids. CDR3 protein: CASSYRTESCEQYF. In nucleotides, the CDR3 is TGTGCCAGCAGTTATCGGACAGAATCCTGCGAGCAGTACTTC.

There are many counts of this clonotype. The junction does not match germline at one end; this may be a read error. V and J are TRBV7-2 and TRBJ2-7; 8 bases map to TRBD1. The CDR3 sequence is 14 residues long. In germline, CDR1 is SGHTA, CDR2 FQGNSA. The CDR3 region is CASGFRQGSGEQYF. CDR3 nucleotides: TGTGCCAGCGGCTTCAGACAGGGGAGTGGAGAGCAGTACTTC.

The chain uses TRBV14 and TRBJ2-2, with 11 bases identical to TRBD1. With V trimmed by 0 bases and J by 4 bases, 10 bases remained unmatched. The CDR3 has 19 residues. Germline-derived CDR1 and CDR2 are SGHDN and FVKESK. CDR3 sequence (DNA): TGTGCCAGCAGCCAAGATACCGGACAGGGGGCTTGGAGCACCGGGGAGCTGTTTTTT. Encoded protein: CASSQDTGQGAWSTGELFF.

This clonotype was counted ten times or more. The chain has TRBV2 and TRBJ1-6; 7 nucleotides agree with TRBD1. This CDR3 is 17 amino acids long. CDR1 is SNHLY and CDR2 is FYNNEI in the germline V gene. V shed 7 bases and J 11 bases; nucleotides not matched to a gene: 20. CDR3 nucleotides: TGTGCCAGCAAAATAAACGCCAGGGGGGCGTCTTTGCCACCCCTCCACTTT. This gives the protein CASKINARGASLPPLHF.

This clonotype came up many times. The J gene is TRBJ2-7, the V gene TRBV18; TRBD1 is a possible D gene (6 bases). This CDR3 has 13 residues. V lost 0 bases to trimming and J lost 5 bases, with 8 bases between them. Germline V gene sequence: CDR1 KGHSH, CDR2 LQKENI. Here the CDR3 DNA reads TGTGCCAGCTCACCACCGGGGGCAGACGAGCAGTACTTC. It yields the protein CASSPPGADEQYF.

The genes are TRBV18 and TRBJ1-5; TRBD1 matches at 8 bases. J was trimmed by 5 bases and V by 4 bases; bases with no gene match: 4. The CDR3 has 14 residues. Germline V gene data show CDR1 as KGHSH and CDR2 as LQKENI. CDR3 loop: CASSRGQAHQPQHF. In DNA, the CDR3 is TGTGCCAGCTCACGGGGACAGGCCCATCAGCCCCAGCATTTT.

Many counts were recorded for this clonotype. This chain joins TRBV20-1 and TRBJ1-1, with D hard to call. Germline CDR1 and CDR2: DFQATT and SNEGSKA (reference sequence). The germline V and J ends were trimmed by 5 bases and 11 bases, with 21 bases remaining between them. The CDR3 totals 13 residues. CDR3 sequence: CSAPHGRELHAFF. The CDR3 DNA reads TGCAGTGCTCCCCATGGGAGGGAATTACATGCTTTCTTT.

Ten or more counts support this clonotype. The chain has TRBV6-5 and TRBJ2-7, with D perhaps matching TRBD1 (5 bases). The CDR3 totals 12 residues. The V end lost 0 bases, the J end lost 8 bases, and 8 bases lay between the germline ends. CDR1 is MNHEY, CDR2 SVGAGI, per germline. CDR3 residues: CASSYSQGQQYF. In DNA form, the CDR3 reads TGTGCCAGCAGTTACTCCCAGGGCCAGCAGTACTTC.